Listed below are T cell receptor beta chains from one sample, sequenced in a study of regulatory T cells in long-lasting Graves disease. TCRdb analysed the multiplex PCR reads with MiXCR anew, one entry per CDR3 protein. This table has 550,000 to 700,000 distinct CDR3 sequences, about 15% appearing once. These data also featured in a second study, about T cells in Graves' hyperthyroidism and ophthalmopathy.

Sequenced material: peripheral blood mononuclear cells (PBMCs), taken at new diagnosis, from a patient treated with antithyroid drugs. The receptors shown here come from a man younger than 35 with Graves disease. Both conserved end residues are part of each CDR3. Each record gives: CDR3 protein, CDR3 DNA, V gene, J gene, clone size, D gene. The D gene is left open where the match is weak. Expanded clones get a size class; other rows say once, few or many, or leave the size out.

CDR3 protein: CASSPSLGGEGYTF
CDR3 DNA: TGTGCCAGCAGCCCCTCTCTCGGGGGAGAAGGCTACACCTTC
V gene: TRBV7-3
J gene: TRBJ1-2
clone size: few
D gene: .

CDR3 protein: CASRGTAGGKPQHF
CDR3 DNA: TGTGCCAGCAGGGGGACAGCTGGGGGAAAGCCCCAGCATTTT
V gene: TRBV6-1
J gene: TRBJ1-5
clone size: few
D gene: TRBD1

CDR3 protein: CASRTADRSYEQYF
CDR3 DNA: TGTGCCAGCAGAACCGCCGATAGGAGCTACGAGCAGTACTTC
V gene: TRBV27
J gene: TRBJ2-7
clone size: many
D gene: .

CDR3 protein: CASSPMTGKRLSSYEQYF
CDR3 DNA: TGTGCCAGCAGTCCGATGACTGGAAAGCGTTTAAGCTCCTACGAGCAGTACTTC
V gene: TRBV28
J gene: TRBJ2-7
clone size: many
D gene: .

CDR3 protein: CASLGGSGSSYNEQFF
CDR3 DNA: TGTGCCAGCTTAGGCGGTAGCGGAAGCTCCTACAATGAGCAGTTCTTC
V gene: TRBV18
J gene: TRBJ2-1
clone size: many
D gene: .

CDR3 protein: CASSQDEPETDTQYF
CDR3 DNA: TGTGCCAGCAGCCAAGACGAACCCGAGACAGATACGCAGTATTTT
V gene: TRBV14
J gene: TRBJ2-3
clone size: .
D gene: .

CDR3 protein: CASTQHGTGVTGELFF
CDR3 DNA: TGTGCCAGCACCCAGCACGGGACAGGGGTCACCGGGGAGCTGTTTTTT
V gene: TRBV7-9
J gene: TRBJ2-2
clone size: few
D gene: TRBD1

CDR3 protein: CANSPVGGGDDEQFF
CDR3 DNA: TGTGCCAACAGCCCCGTCGGAGGGGGGGATGATGAGCAGTTCTTC
V gene: TRBV11-2
J gene: TRBJ2-1
clone size: .
D gene: .

CDR3 protein: CASSRTGLNTEAFF
CDR3 DNA: TGTGCCAGCAGCCGAACAGGGTTGAACACTGAAGCTTTCTTT
V gene: TRBV3-1
J gene: TRBJ1-1
clone size: many
D gene: .

CDR3 protein: CALAGATPGYYEQYF
CDR3 DNA: TGTGCCCTCGCGGGGGCGACCCCGGGATACTACGAGCAGTACTTC
V gene: TRBV2
J gene: TRBJ2-7
clone size: many
D gene: .

CDR3 protein: CASRSLGELFF
CDR3 DNA: TGTGCCAGCAGGTCTCTCGGGGAGCTGTTTTTT
V gene: TRBV9
J gene: TRBJ2-2
clone size: .
D gene: .

CDR3 protein: CASSLAPTGDSYEQYF
CDR3 DNA: TGCGCCAGCAGCTTGGCCCCCACAGGTGACTCCTACGAGCAGTACTTC
V gene: TRBV5-1
J gene: TRBJ2-7
clone size: few
D gene: .

CDR3 protein: CASSFQGNTEAFF
CDR3 DNA: TGTGCCAGCAGCTTTCAGGGGAACACTGAAGCTTTCTTT
V gene: TRBV12-3/TRBV12-4
J gene: TRBJ1-1
clone size: many
D gene: .

CDR3 protein: CASSLATLYEQYF
CDR3 DNA: TGTGCCAGCAGCTTGGCGACCCTCTACGAGCAGTACTTC
V gene: TRBV7-2
J gene: TRBJ2-7
clone size: many
D gene: .

CDR3 protein: CASSIRDRASGYTF
CDR3 DNA: TGTGCCAGCAGTATTCGGGACAGGGCCTCTGGCTACACCTTC
V gene: TRBV12-3/TRBV12-4
J gene: TRBJ1-2
clone size: few
D gene: TRBD1

CDR3 protein: CASSLGFGNTEAFF
CDR3 DNA: TGTGCCAGCAGTTTAGGCTTTGGGAACACTGAAGCTTTCTTT
V gene: TRBV27
J gene: TRBJ1-1
clone size: few
D gene: .

CDR3 protein: CASSFGSRGDTQYF
CDR3 DNA: TGTGCCAGCAGCTTTGGGTCTCGAGGAGATACGCAGTATTTT
V gene: TRBV11-2
J gene: TRBJ2-3
clone size: medium-sized
D gene: .

CDR3 protein: CASRRPGLAVTDTQYF
CDR3 DNA: TGTGCCAGCAGACGACCGGGACTAGCGGTCACAGATACGCAGTATTTT
V gene: TRBV12-3/TRBV12-4
J gene: TRBJ2-3
clone size: many
D gene: TRBD2

CDR3 protein: CASFRDGWGNEQFF
CDR3 DNA: TGTGCCAGCTTCCGGGACGGATGGGGGAATGAGCAGTTCTTC
V gene: TRBV5-6
J gene: TRBJ2-1
clone size: many
D gene: .

CDR3 protein: CASSPRGLAEHEQYF
CDR3 DNA: TGTGCCAGCTCACCCAGGGGACTAGCGGAACACGAGCAGTACTTC
V gene: TRBV18
J gene: TRBJ2-7
clone size: .
D gene: TRBD2

CDR3 protein: CASSPVPTGYTGELFF
CDR3 DNA: TGTGCCAGCAGTCCTGTCCCGACAGGCTACACCGGGGAGCTGTTTTTT
V gene: TRBV12-3/TRBV12-4
J gene: TRBJ2-2
clone size: many
D gene: .

CDR3 protein: CSARSYPGTGDLYSNQPQHF
CDR3 DNA: TGCAGTGCTAGATCCTACCCCGGGACAGGGGACCTTTATAGCAATCAGCCCCAGCATTTT
V gene: TRBV20-1
J gene: TRBJ1-5
clone size: many
D gene: TRBD1

CDR3 protein: CAWRPGTGAFDEQFF
CDR3 DNA: TGTGCCTGGAGGCCCGGGACAGGGGCTTTTGATGAGCAGTTCTTC
V gene: TRBV30
J gene: TRBJ2-1
clone size: many
D gene: TRBD1

CDR3 protein: CASRGIRDGRPYEQYF
CDR3 DNA: TGTGCCAGCAGAGGGATCCGGGACGGCAGACCCTACGAGCAGTACTTC
V gene: TRBV2
J gene: TRBJ2-7
clone size: many
D gene: .

CDR3 protein: CASSLGTESNQPQHF
CDR3 DNA: TGCGCCAGCAGCTTGGGGACTGAAAGCAATCAGCCCCAGCATTTT
V gene: TRBV5-1
J gene: TRBJ1-5
clone size: .
D gene: .

CDR3 protein: CASSPTGTGTYEQYF
CDR3 DNA: TGTGCCAGCAGCCCAACCGGGACAGGGACCTACGAGCAGTACTTC
V gene: TRBV11-1
J gene: TRBJ2-7
clone size: many
D gene: TRBD1

CDR3 protein: CASSYSGEKLFF
CDR3 DNA: TGTGCCAGCAGTTACTCGGGGGAAAAACTGTTTTTT
V gene: TRBV6-5
J gene: TRBJ1-4
clone size: .
D gene: .

CDR3 protein: CSARTGTGAETQYF
CDR3 DNA: TGCAGTGCTAGGACGGGGACAGGGGCGGAGACCCAGTACTTC
V gene: TRBV20-1
J gene: TRBJ2-5
clone size: few
D gene: TRBD1